The present entry profiles one TCR beta chain with its context. Assay: immunoSEQ multiplex PCR; the TCRdb copy retains only in-frame clones and omits some. The repertoire has approximately 200,000 clones, 80% to 95% of them found once; the top ten carry roughly 1%. The germline CDR1 and CDR2 sequences are MNHNS and SASEGT. This CDR3 spans 13 amino acids. V dropped 6 bases and J dropped 3; count of bases not matched to a gene: 4. The data originate from a study of cytomegalovirus exposure and HLA in healthy donors. The donors formed part of the roughly 120-subject validation cohort, distinct from the roughly 700-subject first cohort.

The J gene is TRBJ2-5, the V gene TRBV6-1; 7 nucleotides match TRBD2. Sequencing was carried out using PBMCs. The receptor was isolated from a woman aged 18-30 years in good health and CMV-seronegative. CDR3 sequence: CASRASGEETQYF. In nucleotides, the CDR3 is TGTGCCAGCAGGGCTAGCGGCGAAGAGACCCAGTACTTC.